The 21 T cell receptor beta chains below all came from one sample that was sequenced in a study of CD8+ T cells in alopecia areata (dated by TCRdb to about 2018). To prepare the library, the immunoSEQ multiplex PCR assay was applied. To provide template for TCR sequencing, every sample had RNA extracted and reverse transcribed into cDNA. Sourced from immuneACCESS, this table was stored by TCRdb with only in-frame sequences that have V and J called. A share of the clones is absent; for the studies checked, an unresolved V gene accounts for under half, and the remainder has no known explanation. A total of around 80,000 clones appear in this sample, roughly 50% of them only once. Of the sample, around 5.7% is held by the ten largest clones. The sequenced material came from NKG2D-high CD8+ T cells sorted from blood. The cell subset or site tag for this specimen amounts to: sorted CD8+ NKG2D-high blood T cells. These receptors came from a human donor with alopecia areata.

As for this clone: This sample also contains other DNA sequences that code for the same CDR3. The rearrangement joins TRBV13 to TRBJ2-3, with D unresolved. The V gene lost 3 bases and the J gene lost 3 bases, with 1 base spanning the gap. Germline CDR1 reads PRHDT; CDR2 reads FYEKMQ (reference sequence). The CDR3 sequence is 11 residues long. For the CDR3, the DNA is TGTGCCAGCAGCTTTACAGATACGCAGTATTTT. Amino acids: CASSFTDTQYF.

The rearrangement links TRBV27 to TRBJ2-3, with D perhaps assigned TRBD1 or TRBD2 (7 bases each). With 8 bases removed from V and 1 base from J, the gap between germline ends came to 16 bases. The CDR3 length is 15 residues. CDR1 is MNHEY and CDR2 is SMNVEV in the germline V gene (reference sequence). CDR3 nucleotide sequence: TGTGCCAGCGCAGGGGGAGGGCAAGGCACAGATACGCAGTATTTT. This encodes CASAGGGQGTDTQYF.

The chain joins TRBV30 to TRBJ2-7; D is uncertain. The CDR3 covers 12 residues. V lost 4 bases and J 0 bases, leaving 7 bases between the germline ends. From germline, CDR1 is GTSNPN and CDR2 SVGIG (reference sequence). CDR3 sequence: CAWMEGSYEQYF. CDR3 sequence (DNA): TGTGCCTGGATGGAAGGCTCCTACGAGCAGTACTTC.

The chain has TRBV5-6 and TRBJ2-1, with D tentatively TRBD1 (6 bases). Deletions cut 5 bases from V and 3 bases from J, with 15 bases between. CDR1 is SGHDT, CDR2 YYEEEE, per germline. The CDR3 is 15 amino acids. CDR3 coding DNA: TGTGCCAGCAGGCCGGGACACAGTATCTACAATGAGCAGTTCTTC. Protein product: CASRPGHSIYNEQFF.

This chain uses TRBV2 with TRBJ1-5; the D is unclear. Germline V CDR1 and CDR2: SNHLY, FYNNEI. V was pared by 4 bases and J by 5 bases, with 6 bases between. The CDR3 runs 12 residues. CDR3 bases: TGTGCCAGCAGTGGTGGGGATCAGCCCCAGCATTTT. It encodes CASSGGDQPQHF.

The chain uses TRBV27 and TRBJ2-1; D is ambiguous. The CDR3 spans 12 residues. Germline values: CDR1 MNHEY, CDR2 SMNVEV (reference sequence). V was clipped by 4 bases and J by 6 bases, with 7 bases between them. The CDR3 reads CASSSPGNEQFF. Written as DNA, the CDR3 is TGTGCCAGCAGTTCCCCGGGCAATGAGCAGTTCTTC.

The sample holds a few counts of this clone. The genes are TRBV7-2 and TRBJ2-5; D is undetermined. The CDR3 is 15 residues long. Trimming took 0 bases from V and 3 from J, leaving 11 bases between them. CDR1 SGHTA and CDR2 FQGNSA come from the germline V gene. This CDR3 is CASSLARIPEETQYF. In nucleotides, the CDR3 is TGTGCCAGCAGCTTAGCGAGGATCCCGGAAGAGACCCAGTACTTC.

The chain has TRBV6-6 and TRBJ2-1, with D perhaps being TRBD1 or TRBD2 (5 bases each). V shed 6 bases and J shed 4 bases, with 10 bases lying between them. Germline assignment: CDR1 MNHNY and CDR2 SVGAGI (reference sequence). This CDR3 comprises 13 residues. The CDR3 loop reads CASSPGPYNEQFF. The CDR3, as DNA: TGTGCCAGCAGCCCGGGACCGTACAATGAGCAGTTCTTC.

CDR3 loop: CASSLAQANSPLHF. The CDR3 coding sequence is TGTGCCAGCAGCTTGGCCCAAGCGAATTCACCCCTCCACTTT. The gene calls are TRBV5-4 and TRBJ1-6; no firm D call. Germline V lookup: CDR1 SGHNT, CDR2 YYREEE (reference sequence). The V gene lost 0 bases and the J gene lost 7 bases, with 8 bases spanning the gap. The CDR3 covers 14 residues.

The chain links TRBV6-5 to TRBJ2-1; 7 bases are shared with TRBD2. Germline V lookup: CDR1 MNHEY, CDR2 SVGAGI. This CDR3 spans 11 amino acids. V shed 2 bases and J 14 bases; nucleotides not matched to a gene: 3. Written as DNA, the CDR3 is TGTGCCAGCAGTTACGGGGGGAGGGAGTTCTTC. Amino acid sequence: CASSYGGREFF.

The rearrangement joins TRBV29-1 to TRBJ2-2; TRBD1 is a possible D gene (6 bases). Germline V gene data show CDR1 as SQVTM and CDR2 as ANQGSEA. Trimming removed 2 bases from V and 5 bases from J, with 15 bases in between. This CDR3 is 15 amino acids long. The CDR3 protein is CSVEKGEKITGELFF. Written as DNA, the CDR3 is TGCAGCGTTGAAAAGGGGGAGAAAATAACCGGGGAGCTGTTTTTT.

The rearrangement uses TRBV15 and TRBJ2-3; 7 positions agree with TRBD2. The V segment lost 0 bases and the J segment 5 bases; nucleotides outside the gene matches: 5. This CDR3 is 15 amino acids long. The germline CDR1 and CDR2 sequences are LNHNV and YYDKDF (reference sequence). The CDR3 coding sequence is TGTGCCACCAGCAGAGATTTAGGCGGGGGAGATACGCAGTATTTT. This gives the protein CATSRDLGGGDTQYF.

The CDR3 sequence is CASSPAGVRQPQHF. The CDR3 nucleotides read TGTGCCAGCAGCCCCGCGGGGGTTCGTCAGCCCCAGCATTTT. This rearrangement joins TRBV6-5 to TRBJ1-5; possible D gene TRBD1, 5 bases. CDR3 length: 14 residues. V was shortened by 6 bases and J by 6 bases, with 15 bases between the two germline ends. Germline values: CDR1 MNHEY, CDR2 SVGAGI.

The J gene is TRBJ2-7, the V gene TRBV29-1; the match to TRBD2 covers 8 bases. J was trimmed by 3 bases and V by 2 bases; bases with no gene match: 3. The V gene's germline CDR1 is SQVTM and CDR2 ANQGSEA. The CDR3 runs 13 residues. The CDR3 DNA is TGCAGCGTTGAAAACGGGAGGGACTACGAGCAGTACTTC. Residues: CSVENGRDYEQYF.

CDR3 nucleotide sequence: TGTGCCAGCAGCGTAGTGGGCGGGGCCCAAGAGACCCAGTACTTC. Its translation: CASSVVGGAQETQYF. The genes are TRBV9 and TRBJ2-5, with D possibly being TRBD2 (6 bases). Trimming cost V 0 bases and J 1 base, with 10 bases left between them. The CDR3 contains 15 residues. The germline gives CDR1 SGDLS, CDR2 YYNGEE. The full variable domain, rest sourced from reference TRBV9 and TRBJ2-5, is DSGVTQTPKHLITATGQRVTLRCSPRSGDLSVYWYQQSLDQGLQFLIQYYNGEERAKGNILERFSAQQFPDLHSELNLSSLELGDSALYFCASSVVGGAQETQYFGPGTRLLVL.

The chain recombines TRBV5-1 with TRBJ2-1, with TRBD1 as a possible D gene (5 bases). Trimming cost V 3 bases and J 7 bases, with 14 bases left between them. The CDR3 sequence is 14 residues long. CDR1 is SGHRS and CDR2 is YFSETQ in the germline V gene. Here the CDR3 reads CASSSWGLGNEQFF. CDR3 sequence (DNA): TGCGCCAGCAGCTCCTGGGGCTTGGGGAATGAGCAGTTCTTC.

In its sample, this clone was seen a few times. The chain combines TRBV23-1 with TRBJ2-5; maybe TRBD1 (6 bases). The closer fit of TRBJ2-7 to the DNA end suggests the J call may be wrong. TRBV23-1 is treated as an ORF (open reading frame) with a function not yet certain. The CDR3 runs to 13 residues. The CDR3 sequence is CASSHGQSYEQYF. Here the CDR3 DNA reads TGCGCCAGCAGTCACGGACAGTCCTACGAGCAGTACTTC.

The rearrangement uses TRBV27 and TRBJ2-1; D may be TRBD2 (5 bases). Trimming left V 0 bases short and J 8 bases short, with 23 bases between. Looked up from germline, CDR1 is MNHEY and CDR2 is SMNVEV (reference sequence). The CDR3 runs 18 residues. The CDR3 DNA sequence: TGTGCCAGCAGTTTATCCTGGACTGGTCGTGGCGGCAGCTATGAGCAGTTCTTC. Translated, it gives CASSLSWTGRGGSYEQFF.

A single count supports this clone. The CDR3 protein is CASSQDSYEQYF. The CDR3 bases are TGCGCCAGCAGCCAAGACAGCTACGAGCAGTACTTC. The rearrangement uses TRBV4-1 and TRBJ2-7; D remains ambiguous. Germline lookup yields CDR1 MGHRA and CDR2 YSYEKL. The CDR3 totals 12 residues. Trimming stripped 0 bases from V and 3 bases from J, with 3 bases between.

This chain uses TRBV6-1 with TRBJ2-7, with D tentatively TRBD1 (6 bases). Trimming left V 1 base short and J 0 bases short, with 13 bases between. This CDR3 is built from 16 residues. Germline V gene sequence: CDR1 MNHNS, CDR2 SASEGT. The CDR3, as DNA: TGTGCCAGCAGTGAAGGCTTCCGGGACATCTCCTACGAGCAGTACTTC. This codes for CASSEGFRDISYEQYF.

V is TRBV30 and J is TRBJ2-6; D is ambiguous. Germline CDR1 is GTSNPN and CDR2 is SVGIG (reference sequence). This CDR3 is 15 amino acids long. Deletions cut 5 bases from V and 0 bases from J, with 11 bases between. This chain's CDR3 is CAWGSWDSGANVLTF. The CDR3 nucleotides read TGTGCCTGGGGAAGCTGGGACTCTGGGGCCAACGTCCTGACTTTC.